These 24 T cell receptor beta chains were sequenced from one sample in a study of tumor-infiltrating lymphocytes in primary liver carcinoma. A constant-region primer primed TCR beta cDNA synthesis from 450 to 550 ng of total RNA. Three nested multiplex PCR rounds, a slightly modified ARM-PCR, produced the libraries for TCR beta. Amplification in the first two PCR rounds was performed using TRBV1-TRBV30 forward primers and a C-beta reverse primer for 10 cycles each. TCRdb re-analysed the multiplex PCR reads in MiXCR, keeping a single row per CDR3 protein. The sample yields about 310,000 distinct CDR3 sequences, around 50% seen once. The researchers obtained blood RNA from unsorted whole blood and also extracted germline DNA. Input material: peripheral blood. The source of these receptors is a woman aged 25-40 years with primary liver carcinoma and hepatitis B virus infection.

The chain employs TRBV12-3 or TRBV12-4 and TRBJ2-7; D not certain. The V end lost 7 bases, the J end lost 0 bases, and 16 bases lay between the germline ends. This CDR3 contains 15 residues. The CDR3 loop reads CASMKGGSSSYEQYF. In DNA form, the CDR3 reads TGTGCCAGCATGAAGGGCGGTTCGAGCTCCTACGAGCAGTACTTC.

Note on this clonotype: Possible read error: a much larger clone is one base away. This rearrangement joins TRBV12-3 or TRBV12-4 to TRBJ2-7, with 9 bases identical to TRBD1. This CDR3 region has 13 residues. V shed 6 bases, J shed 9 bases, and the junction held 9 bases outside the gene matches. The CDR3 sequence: CASRKQGAHGQYF. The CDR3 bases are TGTGCCAGCAGGAAACAGGGGGCCCACGGGCAGTACTTC.

The CDR3 loop is CASDGGGDEQFF. In DNA form, the CDR3 reads TGCGCCAGCGATGGTGGTGGGGATGAGCAGTTCTTC. The V and J genes are TRBV5-1 and TRBJ2-1, with no clear D. Germline loops: CDR1 SGHRS, CDR2 YFSETQ. This CDR3 has 12 residues. V lost 7 bases and J 8 bases, leaving 13 bases between the germline ends. The variable domain in full, with the rest retrieved from reference TRBV5-1 and TRBJ2-1, is KAGVTQTPRYLIKTRGQQVTLSCSPISGHRSVSWYQQTPGQGLQFLFEYFSETQRNKGNFPGRFSGRQFSNSRSEMNVSTLELGDSALYLCASDGGGDEQFFGPGTRLTVL.

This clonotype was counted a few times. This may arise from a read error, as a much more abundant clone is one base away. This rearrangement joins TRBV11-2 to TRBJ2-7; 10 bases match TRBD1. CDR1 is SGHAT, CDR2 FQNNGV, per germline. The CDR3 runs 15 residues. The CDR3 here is CASSFRTGGGYEHYF. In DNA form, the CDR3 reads TGTGCCAGCAGCTTCAGGACAGGGGGAGGCTACGAGCACTACTTC.

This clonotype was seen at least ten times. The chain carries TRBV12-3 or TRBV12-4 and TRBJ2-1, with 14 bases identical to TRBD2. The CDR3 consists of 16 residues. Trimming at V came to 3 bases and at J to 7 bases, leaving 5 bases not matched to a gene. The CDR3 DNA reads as TGTGCCAGCAGTTTCTCGACTAGCGGGAGGGGAAATGAGCAGTTCTTC. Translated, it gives CASSFSTSGRGNEQFF.

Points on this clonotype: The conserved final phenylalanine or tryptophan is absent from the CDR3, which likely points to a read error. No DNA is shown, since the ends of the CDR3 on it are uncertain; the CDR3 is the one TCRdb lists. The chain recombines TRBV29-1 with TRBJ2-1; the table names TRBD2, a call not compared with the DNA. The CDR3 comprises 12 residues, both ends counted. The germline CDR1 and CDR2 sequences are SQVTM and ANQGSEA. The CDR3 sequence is CSVVGWEGRTFL.

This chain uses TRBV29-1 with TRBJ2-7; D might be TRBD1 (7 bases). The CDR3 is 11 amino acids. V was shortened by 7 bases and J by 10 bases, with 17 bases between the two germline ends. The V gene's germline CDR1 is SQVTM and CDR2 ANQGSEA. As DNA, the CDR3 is TGCAGCGCCCCGGAGGGGGCGATTCAGTACTTC. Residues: CSAPEGAIQYF.

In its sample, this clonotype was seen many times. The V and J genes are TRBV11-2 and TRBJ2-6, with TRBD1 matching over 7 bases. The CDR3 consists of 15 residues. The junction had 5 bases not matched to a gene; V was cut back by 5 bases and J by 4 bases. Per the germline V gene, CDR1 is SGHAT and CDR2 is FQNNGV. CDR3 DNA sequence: TGTGCCAGCAGCCAGGGGGTTTCAGGGGCCAACGTCCTGACTTTC. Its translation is CASSQGVSGANVLTF.

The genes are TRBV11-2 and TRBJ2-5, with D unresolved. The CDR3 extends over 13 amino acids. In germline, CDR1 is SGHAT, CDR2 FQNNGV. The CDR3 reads CVNSLRRQETQYF. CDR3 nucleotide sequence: TGTGTCAACAGCTTGAGAAGGCAAGAGACCCAGTACTTC.

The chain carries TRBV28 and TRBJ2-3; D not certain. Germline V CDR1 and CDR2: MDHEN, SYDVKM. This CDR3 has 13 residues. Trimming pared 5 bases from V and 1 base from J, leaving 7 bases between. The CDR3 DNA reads TGTGCCAGCAGTCTGATACGCACAGATACGCAGTATTTT. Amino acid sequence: CASSLIRTDTQYF.

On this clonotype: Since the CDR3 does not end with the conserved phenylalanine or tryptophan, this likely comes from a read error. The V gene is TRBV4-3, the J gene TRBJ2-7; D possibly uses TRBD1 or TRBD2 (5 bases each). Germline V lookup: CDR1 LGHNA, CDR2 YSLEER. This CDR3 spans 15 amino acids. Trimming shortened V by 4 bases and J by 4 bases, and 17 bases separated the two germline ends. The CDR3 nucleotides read TGCGCCAGCAGCCCGGGACCCACTACCGGGTACGAGCAGTACTTG. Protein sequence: CASSPGPTTGYEQYL.

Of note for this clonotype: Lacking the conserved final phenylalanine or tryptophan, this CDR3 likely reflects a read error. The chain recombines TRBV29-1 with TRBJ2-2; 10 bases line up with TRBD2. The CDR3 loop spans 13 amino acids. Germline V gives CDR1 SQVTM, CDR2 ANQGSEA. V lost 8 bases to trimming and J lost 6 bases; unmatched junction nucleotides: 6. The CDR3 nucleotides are TGCAGCCTTGTCCTAGCGGGAGCCGGGGAGCTGTTTGTT. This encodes CSLVLAGAGELFV.

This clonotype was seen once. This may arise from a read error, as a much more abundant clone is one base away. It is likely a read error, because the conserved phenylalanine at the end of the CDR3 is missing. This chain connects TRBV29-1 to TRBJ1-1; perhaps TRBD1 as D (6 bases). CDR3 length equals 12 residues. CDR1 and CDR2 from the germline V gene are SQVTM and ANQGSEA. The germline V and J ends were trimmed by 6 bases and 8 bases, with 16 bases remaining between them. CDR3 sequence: CSVYKGGGEAFI. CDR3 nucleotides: TGCAGCGTCTACAAAGGGGGGGGAGAAGCTTTCATT.

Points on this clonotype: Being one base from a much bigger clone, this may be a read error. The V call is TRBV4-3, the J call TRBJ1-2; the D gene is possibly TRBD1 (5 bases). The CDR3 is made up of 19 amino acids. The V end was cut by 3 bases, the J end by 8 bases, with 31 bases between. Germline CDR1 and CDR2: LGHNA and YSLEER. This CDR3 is CASSQTLGRLDGGTKGYTF. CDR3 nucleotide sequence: TGCGCCAGCAGCCAGACCCTGGGGCGTTTGGATGGTGGAACTAAAGGCTACACCTTC.

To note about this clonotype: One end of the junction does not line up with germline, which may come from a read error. Here the CDR3 reads CASSYGGSSYNDQFF. CDR3 sequence (DNA): TGTGCCAGTAGTTACGGGGGGAGCTCCTACAATGATCAGTTCTTC. The rearrangement uses TRBV6-2 or TRBV6-3 and TRBJ2-1; 7 nucleotides align to TRBD2. The CDR3 extends over 15 amino acids. From germline, CDR1 is MNHEY and CDR2 SVGEGT.

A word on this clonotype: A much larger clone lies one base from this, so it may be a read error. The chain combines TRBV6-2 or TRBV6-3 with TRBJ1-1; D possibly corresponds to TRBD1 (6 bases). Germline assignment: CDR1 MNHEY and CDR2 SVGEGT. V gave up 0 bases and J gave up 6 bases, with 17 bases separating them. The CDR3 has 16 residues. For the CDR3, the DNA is TGTGCCAGCAGTTACTCGCGGACAGAGGGTGTGCCTGAAGCTTTCTTT. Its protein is CASSYSRTEGVPEAFF.

CDR3 nucleotides: TGTGCCAGCAGTCCGACTAGTCCCTACGAGCAGTACTTC. Translating gives CASSPTSPYEQYF. The chain employs TRBV6-1 and TRBJ2-7; the D gene is possibly TRBD2 (6 bases). In germline, CDR1 is MNHNS, CDR2 SASEGT. The CDR3 spans 13 residues. The V and J ends lost 5 bases and 2 bases respectively, with 10 bases between them.

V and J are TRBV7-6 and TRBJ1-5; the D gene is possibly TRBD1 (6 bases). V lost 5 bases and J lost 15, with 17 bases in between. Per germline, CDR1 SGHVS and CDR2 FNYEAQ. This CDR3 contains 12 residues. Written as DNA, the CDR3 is TGTGCCAGCAGCCCGACTTACAGGGAGAGGCATTTT. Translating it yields CASSPTYRERHF. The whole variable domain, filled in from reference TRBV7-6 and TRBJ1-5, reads GAGVSQSPRYKVTKRGQDVALRCDPISGHVSLYWYRQALGQGPEFLTYFNYEAQQDKSGLPNDRFSAERPEGSISTLTIQRTEQRDSAMYRCASSPTYRERHFGDGTRLSIL.

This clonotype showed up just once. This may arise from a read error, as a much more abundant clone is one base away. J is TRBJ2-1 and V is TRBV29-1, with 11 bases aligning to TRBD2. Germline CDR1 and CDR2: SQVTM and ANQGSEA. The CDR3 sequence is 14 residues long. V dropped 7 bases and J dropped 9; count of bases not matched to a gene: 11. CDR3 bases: TGCAGCGGACGGGATAGCGGGAGGGTCGTTGAGCAGTTCTTC. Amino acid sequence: CSGRDSGRVVEQFF.

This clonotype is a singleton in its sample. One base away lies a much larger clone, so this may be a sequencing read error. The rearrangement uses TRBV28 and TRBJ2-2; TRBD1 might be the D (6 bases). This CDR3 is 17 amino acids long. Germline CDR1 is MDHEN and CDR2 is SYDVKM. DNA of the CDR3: TGTGCCAGCAGTTTCCTTGGGTCGGCCGGGGACACCGGGGAGCTGCTTTTT. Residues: CASSFLGSAGDTGELLF.

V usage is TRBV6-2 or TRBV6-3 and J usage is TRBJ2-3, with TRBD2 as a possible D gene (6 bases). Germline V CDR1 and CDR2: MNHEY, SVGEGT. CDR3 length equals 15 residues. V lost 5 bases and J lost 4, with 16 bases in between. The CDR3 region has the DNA TGTGCCAGCAGTGGAGGGGTGAGCGGCGCAGATACGCAGTATTTT. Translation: CASSGGVSGADTQYF.

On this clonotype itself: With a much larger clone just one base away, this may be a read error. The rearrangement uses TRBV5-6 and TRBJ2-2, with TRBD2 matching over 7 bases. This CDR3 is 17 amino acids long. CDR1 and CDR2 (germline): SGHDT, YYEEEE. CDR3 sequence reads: CASSVGGGGEYTGELFF. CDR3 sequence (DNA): TGCGCCAGCAGCGTCGGTGGCGGGGGAGAGTACACCGGGGAGCTGTTTTTT. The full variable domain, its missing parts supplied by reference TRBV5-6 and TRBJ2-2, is DAGVTQSPTHLIKTRGQQVTLRCSPKSGHDTVSWYQQALGQGPQFIFQYYEEEERQRGNFPDRFSGHQFPNYSSELNVNALLLGDSALYLCASSVGGGGEYTGELFFGEGSRLTVL.

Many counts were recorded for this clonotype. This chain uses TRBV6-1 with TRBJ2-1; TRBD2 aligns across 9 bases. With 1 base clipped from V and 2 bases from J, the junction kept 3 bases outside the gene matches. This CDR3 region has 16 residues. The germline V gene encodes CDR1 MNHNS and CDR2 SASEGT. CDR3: CASSEDAGGPYNEQFF. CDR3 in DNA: TGTGCCAGCAGTGAAGATGCGGGAGGGCCCTACAATGAGCAGTTCTTC.

CDR3 sequence reads: CASSLEGLTGVVEQFF. Written as DNA, the CDR3 is TGTGCCAGCAGCTTGGAGGGACTAACGGGAGTCGTCGAGCAGTTCTTC. The gene calls are TRBV11-2 and TRBJ2-1, with 7 positions matching TRBD2. From germline, CDR1 is SGHAT and CDR2 FQNNGV. V was pared by 3 bases and J by 10 bases, with 15 bases of the junction left unmatched. This CDR3 has 16 residues.